Described below is a single TCR beta chain sequence and its context. This sample was included in a study of blood T cell repertoires in COVID-19. Turning to the study itself: T cells, B-cell-depleted T cells, or PBMCs supplied cDNA or gDNA.

Original processing notes: The authors estimated nucleated cell counts from reference gene primer amplification. TCRdb's copy holds only in-frame clones and misses some; the assay was immunoSEQ multiplex PCR. Clone size and V and J calls were adopted from that table, with D and trimming inferred from the DNA. The profile shows about 320,000 clones, nearly 90% of them singletons. In germline, CDR1 is SGHRS, CDR2 YFSETQ. The V segment lost 5 bases and the J segment 2 bases; nucleotides outside the gene matches: 8. CDR3 size: 15 residues. This clonotype was obtained from a woman aged 25 to 39 who had recovered from COVID-19. Sequencing was performed on PBMCs or T cells enriched from blood (not recorded which). The gene calls are TRBV5-1 and TRBJ2-7, with 9 nucleotides matching TRBD1. CDR3 sequence (DNA): TGCGCCAGCAGACTCGGACAGGGGCCTACCTACGAGCAGTACTTC. Its translation: CASRLGQGPTYEQYF.